A selection of T cell receptor beta chains follows, all from one sample in a study of T cell repertoires in ileal Crohn's disease. Profiled with immunoSEQ multiplex PCR; TCRdb holds only in-frame clones, not every one. The table lists about 13,000 clones, 60% to 80% of them singletons. The sequencing sample was made of ileal tissue. These receptors all stem from an adult with Crohn's disease. Both conserved end residues are part of each CDR3. D genes are given only for firm matches. Some rows mark clone size as missing; the rest say once, few, many or name a class of expanded clone.

size	V	J	D	CDR3	DNA
-	TRBV7-6	TRBJ2-2	TRBD2	CASSLVGGGANTGELFF	TGTGCCAGCAGCTTAGTTGGCGGGGGTGCGAACACCGGGGAGCTGTTTTTT
-	TRBV2	TRBJ2-1	TRBD1	CASSVGQGIRAEQFF	TGTGCCAGCAGTGTGGGACAGGGTATCAGGGCTGAGCAGTTCTTC
few	TRBV7-2	TRBJ2-3	-	CASSLDAGALNTQYF	TGTGCCAGCAGCCTGGATGCGGGGGCACTTAATACGCAGTATTTT
-	TRBV7-9	TRBJ1-1	-	CASSLGTANTEAFF	TGTGCCAGCAGCTTAGGGACAGCGAACACTGAAGCTTTCTTT
-	TRBV7-6	TRBJ2-2	-	CASSLESGTGELFF	TGTGCCAGCAGCTTAGAGTCAGGGACCGGGGAGCTGTTTTTT
-	TRBV6-1	TRBJ1-1	TRBD1	CATVTGGSTEAFF	TGTGCCACCGTGACAGGGGGGAGCACTGAAGCTTTCTTT
-	TRBV6-8	TRBJ1-1	-	CASELYTEAFF	TGTGCCAGCGAGCTTTACACTGAAGCTTTCTTT
-	TRBV29-1	TRBJ2-5	-	CSVSRMEETQYF	TGCAGCGTTTCCCGGATGGAGGAGACCCAGTACTTC
few	TRBV6-5	TRBJ2-7	-	CASSEGGLGQYF	TGTGCCAGCAGTGAGGGAGGACTCGGGCAGTACTTC
-	TRBV6-5	TRBJ2-1	-	CASSAEAQTYNEQFF	TGTGCCAGCTCCGCAGAGGCCCAAACCTACAATGAGCAGTTCTTC
-	TRBV2	TRBJ2-3	-	CASSEGQGPRNTQYF	TGTGCCAGCAGTGAAGGGCAGGGGCCCCGAAATACGCAGTATTTT
-	TRBV7-3	TRBJ1-1	TRBD1	CASSVDRGDEAFF	TGTGCCAGCAGCGTCGACAGGGGGGATGAAGCTTTCTTT
-	TRBV10-1	TRBJ2-7	-	CASSRSGAMYEQYF	TGCGCCAGCAGTCGGTCAGGGGCTATGTACGAGCAGTACTTC
-	TRBV6-6	TRBJ2-2	TRBD2	CASISGGANTGELFF	TGTGCCAGCATTTCGGGGGGAGCGAACACCGGGGAGCTGTTTTTT
medium-sized	TRBV10-1	TRBJ2-1	-	CASSGAGMNNEQFF	TGCGCCAGCAGTGGGGCAGGGATGAACAATGAGCAGTTCTTC
-	TRBV9	TRBJ2-1	-	CASSERDGGAGEQFF	TGTGCCAGCAGCGAGAGGGATGGCGGGGCGGGTGAGCAGTTCTTC
-	TRBV5-8	TRBJ1-1	-	CASSTGLGARQAFF	TGTGCCAGCAGCACAGGGCTCGGGGCACGACAAGCTTTCTTT
-	TRBV2	TRBJ1-1	TRBD1	CASSWDRAKAEAFF	TGTGCCAGCAGTTGGGACAGGGCGAAGGCTGAAGCTTTCTTT
-	TRBV11-3	TRBJ2-2	TRBD1	CASSQRRQGALNTGELFF	TGTGCCAGCAGCCAAAGGAGACAGGGGGCGCTGAACACCGGGGAGCTGTTTTTT
few	TRBV27	TRBJ1-2	-	CASSLTATYGYTF	TGTGCCAGCAGTCTGACAGCTACCTATGGCTACACCTTC
-	TRBV5-4	TRBJ1-5	-	CASSLQYSNQPQHF	TGTGCCAGCAGCTTGCAATATAGCAATCAGCCCCAGCATTTT
-	TRBV6-1	TRBJ2-1	-	CASSEVVGRQFF	TGTGCCAGCAGTGAAGTGGTGGGTCGGCAGTTCTTC
medium-sized	TRBV5-1	TRBJ1-3	TRBD1	CASSSQGQTLGGAIYF	TGCGCCAGCAGCTCACAGGGACAGACTCTTGGAGGGGCCATATATTTT
-	TRBV7-3	TRBJ1-1	-	CASSFGGYTEAFF	TGTGCCAGCAGCTTCGGCGGGTACACTGAAGCTTTCTTT
few	TRBV30	TRBJ2-5	-	CAWSVLTSRQETQYF	TGTGCCTGGAGTGTCCTTACTAGCCGTCAAGAGACCCAGTACTTC
few	TRBV7-9	TRBJ1-6	-	CASSPRAEGNSPLHF	TGTGCCAGCAGCCCTCGGGCGGAGGGGAATTCACCCCTCCACTTT
medium-sized	TRBV5-1	TRBJ2-4	TRBD2	CASSFSQGWGGNIQYF	TGCGCCAGCAGCTTCTCCCAGGGATGGGGGGGAAACATTCAGTACTTC
-	TRBV4-1	TRBJ1-1	TRBD1	CASSVTGTGPMGTEAFF	TGCGCCAGCAGCGTCACCGGGACAGGGCCCATGGGCACTGAAGCTTTCTTT
-	TRBV5-1	TRBJ1-2	TRBD1	CASSLGDRGTDGYTF	TGCGCCAGCAGCTTGGGGGACAGGGGGACGGATGGCTACACCTTC
medium-sized	TRBV19	TRBJ1-5	-	CASSKKGDSNQPQHF	TGTGCCAGTAGTAAGAAAGGGGACAGCAATCAGCCCCAGCATTTT
-	TRBV20-1	TRBJ2-5	-	CSVKPQETQYF	TGCAGTGTAAAGCCTCAAGAGACCCAGTACTTC
-	TRBV7-3	TRBJ1-2	-	CASSLRSLSDGYTF	TGTGCCAGCAGCCTTCGATCCCTTTCAGATGGCTACACCTTC
-	TRBV27	TRBJ1-6	-	CASSPRLGRNSPLHF	TGTGCCAGCAGCCCCCGGCTAGGCCGTAATTCACCCCTCCACTTT
-	TRBV9	TRBJ2-1	TRBD2	CASSGGGLSYNEQFF	TGTGCCAGCAGCGGCGGGGGACTCTCCTACAATGAGCAGTTCTTC
few	TRBV2	TRBJ2-1	-	CASRLRHPEQFF	TGTGCCAGCAGACTCAGACACCCTGAGCAGTTCTTC
-	TRBV10-2	TRBJ2-3	-	CASSESGSRGTDTQYF	TGCGCCAGCAGTGAATCGGGATCTAGAGGTACGGATACGCAGTATTTT
-	TRBV4-3	TRBJ2-1	-	CASSQDARVGMDEQFF	TGCGCCAGCAGCCAAGATGCGAGGGTTGGAATGGATGAGCAGTTCTTC
-	TRBV7-2	TRBJ1-6	-	CASSLRRRDSPLHF	TGTGCCAGCAGCTTGAGGAGGAGGGACTCACCCCTCCACTTT
medium-sized	TRBV5-6	TRBJ1-2	-	CASSPGGADYGYTF	TGTGCCAGCAGTCCCGGGGGGGCGGACTATGGCTACACCTTC
few	TRBV11-1	TRBJ2-7	-	CASSRTRGYEQYF	TGTGCCAGCAGCCGTACCAGGGGTTACGAGCAGTACTTC
few	TRBV19	TRBJ1-6	-	CASSLKSQSNSPLHF	TGTGCCAGTAGTTTAAAGAGCCAATCCAATTCACCCCTCCACTTT
once	TRBV27	TRBJ2-7	-	CASSLVRDRANEQYF	TGTGCCAGCAGTTTGGTAAGAGACAGAGCAAACGAGCAGTACTTC
-	TRBV5-6	TRBJ2-5	-	CASSRPRLAQETQYF	TGTGCCAGCAGCCGCCCTCGACTCGCACAAGAGACCCAGTACTTC
-	TRBV5-1	TRBJ1-1	TRBD1	CASSYLTGQNTEAFF	TGCGCCAGCAGCTATCTGACAGGGCAAAACACTGAAGCTTTCTTT
-	TRBV6-6	TRBJ1-1	TRBD1	CASRDRQGVGNTEAFF	TGTGCCAGCAGAGATCGCCAGGGGGTGGGGAACACTGAAGCTTTCTTT
medium-sized	TRBV6-5	TRBJ1-6	-	CAISGGVDSPLHF	TGTGCGATCAGTGGGGGAGTTGATTCACCCCTCCACTTT
-	TRBV27	TRBJ1-2	TRBD1	CASSPRTGGYNYGYTF	TGTGCCAGCAGCCCTCGGACAGGGGGTTATAACTATGGCTACACCTTC
-	TRBV6-1	TRBJ2-1	-	CASSEVDEQFF	TGTGCCAGCAGTGAGGTGGATGAGCAGTTCTTC
-	TRBV2	TRBJ2-3	TRBD2	CASRRSAGAVTDTQYF	TGTGCCAGCAGGAGGTCAGCGGGGGCCGTCACAGATACGCAGTATTTT
-	TRBV6-1	TRBJ1-2	-	CASSEGRPAGTF	TGTGCCAGCAGTGAAGGTCGGCCAGCGGGCACCTTC